In this sample, the clone carrying this T cell receptor (beta chain) turned up many times. TCRbeta library construction was performed incorporating unique molecular identifiers. TCRdb fed the PCR reads into MiXCR, producing one record per CDR3 protein. Of 700,000 to 950,000 distinct CDR3 sequences listed, roughly 15% are singletons. V gave up 2 bases and J gave up 0 bases; unmatched junction bases: 7. The CDR3 runs to 17 residues. This entry comes from a study of T-cell reconstitution after alpha-beta-depleted transplantation in children. The sequenced sample was PBMCs, mostly from graft donor cells, obtained 360 days after TCRalphabeta/CD19-depleted stem cell transplant. This clonotype was obtained from a male patient between 5 and 17 years old who had a stem cell transplant for acute lymphoblastic leukemia, so the T cells may come from the graft donor. This rearrangement joins TRBV12-3 or TRBV12-4 to TRBJ2-7; TRBD2 matches at 10 bases. The CDR3 DNA sequence: TGTGCCAGCAGTTTAAACCTAGCGGGAGATCCCTCCTACGAGCAGTACTTC. Amino acid sequence: CASSLNLAGDPSYEQYF.